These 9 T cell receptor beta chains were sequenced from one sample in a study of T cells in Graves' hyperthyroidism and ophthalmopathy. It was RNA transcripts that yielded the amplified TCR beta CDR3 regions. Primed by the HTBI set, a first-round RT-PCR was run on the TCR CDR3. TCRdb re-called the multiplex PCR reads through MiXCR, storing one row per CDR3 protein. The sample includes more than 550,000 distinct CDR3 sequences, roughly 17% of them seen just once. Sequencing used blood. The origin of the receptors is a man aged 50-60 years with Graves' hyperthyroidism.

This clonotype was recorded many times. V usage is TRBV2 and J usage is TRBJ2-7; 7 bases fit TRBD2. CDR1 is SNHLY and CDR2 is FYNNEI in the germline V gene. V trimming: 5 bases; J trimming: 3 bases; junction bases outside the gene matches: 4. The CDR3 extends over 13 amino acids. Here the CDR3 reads CASSSLADYEQYF. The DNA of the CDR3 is TGTGCCAGCAGTAGTCTAGCGGACTACGAGCAGTACTTC. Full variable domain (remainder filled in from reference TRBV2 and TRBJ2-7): EPEVTQTPSHQVTQMGQEVILRCVPISNHLYFYWYRQILGQKVEFLVSFYNNEISEKSEIFDDQFSVERPDGSNFTLKIRSTKLEDSAMYFCASSSLADYEQYFGPGTRLTVT.

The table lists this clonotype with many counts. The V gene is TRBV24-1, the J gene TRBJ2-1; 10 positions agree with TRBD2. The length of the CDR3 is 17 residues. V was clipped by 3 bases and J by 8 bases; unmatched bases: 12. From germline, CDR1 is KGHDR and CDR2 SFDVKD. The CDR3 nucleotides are TGTGCCACCAGTGATCTACCAGCGGGAGGGGGAAGAGATGAGCAGTTCTTC. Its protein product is CATSDLPAGGGRDEQFF.

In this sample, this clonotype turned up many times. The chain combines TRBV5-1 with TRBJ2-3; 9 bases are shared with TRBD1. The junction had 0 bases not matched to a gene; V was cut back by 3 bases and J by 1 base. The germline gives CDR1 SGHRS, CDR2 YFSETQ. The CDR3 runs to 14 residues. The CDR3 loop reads CASSWTGGTDTQYF. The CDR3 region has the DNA TGCGCCAGCAGCTGGACAGGGGGCACAGATACGCAGTATTTT.

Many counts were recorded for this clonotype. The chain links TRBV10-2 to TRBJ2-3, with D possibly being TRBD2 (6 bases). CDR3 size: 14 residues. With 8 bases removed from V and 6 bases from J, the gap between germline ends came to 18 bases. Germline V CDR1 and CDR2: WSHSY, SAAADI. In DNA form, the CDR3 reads TGCGCCAGCTCTTTAGCGGACCTGAGGGATACGCAGTATTTT. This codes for CASSLADLRDTQYF.

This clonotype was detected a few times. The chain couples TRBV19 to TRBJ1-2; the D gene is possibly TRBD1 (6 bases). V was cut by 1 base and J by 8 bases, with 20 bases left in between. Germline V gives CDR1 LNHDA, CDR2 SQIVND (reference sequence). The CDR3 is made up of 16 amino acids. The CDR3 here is CASSIVARGWTRGYTF. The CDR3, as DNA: TGTGCCAGTAGTATAGTGGCCAGGGGTTGGACGCGCGGCTACACCTTC. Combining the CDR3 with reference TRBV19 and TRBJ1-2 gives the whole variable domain DGGITQSPKYLFRKEGQNVTLSCEQNLNHDAMYWYRQDPGQGLRLIYYSQIVNDFQKGDIAEGYSVSREKKESFPLTVTSAQKNPTAFYLCASSIVARGWTRGYTFGSGTRLTVV.

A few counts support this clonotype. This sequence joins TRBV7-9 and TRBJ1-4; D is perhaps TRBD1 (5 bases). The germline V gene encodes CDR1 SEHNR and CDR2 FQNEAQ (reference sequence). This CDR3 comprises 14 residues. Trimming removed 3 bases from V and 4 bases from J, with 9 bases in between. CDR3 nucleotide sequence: TGTGCCAGCAGCTTTCCAGGGTTTAATGAAAAACTGTTTTTT. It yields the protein CASSFPGFNEKLFF.

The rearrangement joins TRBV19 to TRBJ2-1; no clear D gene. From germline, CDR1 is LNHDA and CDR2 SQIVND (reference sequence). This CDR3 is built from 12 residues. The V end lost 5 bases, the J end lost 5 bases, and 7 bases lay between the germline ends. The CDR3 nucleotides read TGTGCCAGTAGTGTCTACAACAATGAGCAGTTCTTC. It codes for CASSVYNNEQFF.

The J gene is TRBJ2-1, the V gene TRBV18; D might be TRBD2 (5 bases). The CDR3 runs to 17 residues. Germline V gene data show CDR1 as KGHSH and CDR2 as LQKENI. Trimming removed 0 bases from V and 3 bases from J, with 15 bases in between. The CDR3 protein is CASSPPNWEAVYNEQFF. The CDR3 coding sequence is TGTGCCAGCTCACCACCTAATTGGGAAGCGGTCTACAATGAGCAGTTCTTC.

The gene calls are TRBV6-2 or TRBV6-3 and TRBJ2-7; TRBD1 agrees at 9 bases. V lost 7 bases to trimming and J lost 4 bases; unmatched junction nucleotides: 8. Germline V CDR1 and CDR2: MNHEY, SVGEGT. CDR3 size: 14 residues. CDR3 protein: CASISGTGYYEQYF. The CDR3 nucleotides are TGTGCCAGCATCTCCGGGACAGGGTATTACGAGCAGTACTTC.